Listed below are T cell receptor beta chains from one sample, sequenced in a study of Graves' ophthalmopathy and Graves' hyperthyroidism. TCRdb recomputed calls from the multiplex PCR reads with MiXCR, one row per CDR3 protein. The sample carries 660,000 or so distinct CDR3 sequences, approximately 39% recorded once. Sequenced material: peripheral blood. These receptors were obtained from an adult man with Graves' ophthalmopathy. Each CDR3 is given with its conserved first and last residue. D genes are given only for firm matches. Clone size appears in some rows only: once, few, many, or a class for an expanded clone.

clone_size: -
j_call: TRBJ2-7
v_call: TRBV7-9
d_call: TRBD2
cdr3_nt: TGTGCCAGCAGCCAAGCAGCTAGCGGGATATACGAGCAGTACTTC
cdr3_aa: CASSQAASGIYEQYF

clone_size: -
j_call: TRBJ1-1
v_call: TRBV6-5
d_call: -
cdr3_nt: TGTGCCAGCAGTTACGCCGGGACCCAGCGAGCTTTCTTT
cdr3_aa: CASSYAGTQRAFF

clone_size: many
j_call: TRBJ2-6
v_call: TRBV6-4
d_call: -
cdr3_nt: TGTGCCAGCAGTGACCAAGTACGGAAGGTCTGGGCCAACGTCCTGACTTTC
cdr3_aa: CASSDQVRKVWANVLTF

clone_size: many
j_call: TRBJ1-4
v_call: TRBV7-9
d_call: TRBD1
cdr3_nt: TGTGCCAGCAGTCTAGGGGGACAGGGCGCAACTAATGAAAAACTGTTTTTT
cdr3_aa: CASSLGGQGATNEKLFF

clone_size: many
j_call: TRBJ1-5
v_call: TRBV10-3
d_call: -
cdr3_nt: TGTGCCATCAGTGATGGGGACACCAATCAGCCCCAGCATTTT
cdr3_aa: CAISDGDTNQPQHF

clone_size: -
j_call: TRBJ1-1
v_call: TRBV25-1
d_call: TRBD1
cdr3_nt: TGTGCCAGCAGTGATTCTCGGACAGGAGGACCGACACAAGCTTTCTTT
cdr3_aa: CASSDSRTGGPTQAFF

clone_size: many
j_call: TRBJ1-3
v_call: TRBV5-1
d_call: -
cdr3_nt: TGCGCCAGCAGCCCCAACGACTCTGGAAACACCATATATTTT
cdr3_aa: CASSPNDSGNTIYF

clone_size: many
j_call: TRBJ1-5
v_call: TRBV19
d_call: -
cdr3_nt: TGTGCCAGTAGTAGACGGAGCAATCAGCCCCAGCATTTT
cdr3_aa: CASSRRSNQPQHF

clone_size: few
j_call: TRBJ2-1
v_call: TRBV7-2
d_call: -
cdr3_nt: TGTGCCAGCAGCTTAGCCGGGTCTTCCTACAATGAGCAGTTCTTC
cdr3_aa: CASSLAGSSYNEQFF

clone_size: many
j_call: TRBJ1-5
v_call: TRBV9
d_call: -
cdr3_nt: TGTGCCAGCAGCCCCGGGGGCAATCAGCCCCAGCATTTT
cdr3_aa: CASSPGGNQPQHF

clone_size: -
j_call: TRBJ2-2
v_call: TRBV24-1
d_call: TRBD2
cdr3_nt: TGTGCCACCAGTGCCCCCCGACTAGCGGAGCTGTTTTTT
cdr3_aa: CATSAPRLAELFF

clone_size: few
j_call: TRBJ2-5
v_call: TRBV4-2
d_call: TRBD2
cdr3_nt: TGTGCCAGCAGCCCAGACCCCCCTAGCGGGGACCAAGAGACCCAGTACTTC
cdr3_aa: CASSPDPPSGDQETQYF

clone_size: few
j_call: TRBJ2-6
v_call: TRBV2
d_call: -
cdr3_nt: TGTGCCAGCAGCGTTGACGTTGGCGGAGGTGGGGCCAACGTCCTGACTTTC
cdr3_aa: CASSVDVGGGGANVLTF

clone_size: -
j_call: TRBJ1-2
v_call: TRBV29-1
d_call: -
cdr3_nt: TGCAGCGTTGTCCCGGTGGGCGATGGCTACACCTTC
cdr3_aa: CSVVPVGDGYTF

clone_size: -
j_call: TRBJ2-7
v_call: TRBV5-1
d_call: TRBD2
cdr3_nt: TGCGCCAGCAGGGTGACTAGCGGGACGTCTCTCGAGCAGTACTTC
cdr3_aa: CASRVTSGTSLEQYF